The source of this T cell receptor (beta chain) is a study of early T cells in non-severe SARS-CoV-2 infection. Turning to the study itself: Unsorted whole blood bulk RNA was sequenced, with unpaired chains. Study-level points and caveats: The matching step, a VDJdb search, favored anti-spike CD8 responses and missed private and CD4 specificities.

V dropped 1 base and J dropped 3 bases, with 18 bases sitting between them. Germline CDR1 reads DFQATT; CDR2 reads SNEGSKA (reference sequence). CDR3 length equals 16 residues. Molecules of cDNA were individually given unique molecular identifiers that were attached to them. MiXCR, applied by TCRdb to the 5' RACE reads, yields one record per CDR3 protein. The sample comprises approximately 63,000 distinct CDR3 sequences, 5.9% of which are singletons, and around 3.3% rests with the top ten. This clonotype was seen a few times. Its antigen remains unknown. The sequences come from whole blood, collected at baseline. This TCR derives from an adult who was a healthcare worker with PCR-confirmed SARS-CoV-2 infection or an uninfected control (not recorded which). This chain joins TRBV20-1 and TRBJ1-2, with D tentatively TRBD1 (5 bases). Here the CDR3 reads CSARVFLLVGDYGYTF. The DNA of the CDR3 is TGCAGTGCTAGAGTATTTCTGTTGGTGGGGGACTATGGCTACACCTTC.